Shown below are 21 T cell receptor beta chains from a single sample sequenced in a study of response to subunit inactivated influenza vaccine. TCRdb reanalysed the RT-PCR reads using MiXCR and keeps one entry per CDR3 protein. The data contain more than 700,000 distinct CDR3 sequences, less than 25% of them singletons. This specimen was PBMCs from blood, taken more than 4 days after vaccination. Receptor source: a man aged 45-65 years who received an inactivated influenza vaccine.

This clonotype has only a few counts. The CDR3: CASSSRMSTDTQYF. The CDR3, as DNA: TGTGCCAGCAGCTCCCGGATGAGCACAGATACGCAGTATTTT. V gene TRBV7-2 combines with J gene TRBJ2-3, with D uncertain. CDR3 length: 14 amino acids. Germline CDR1 and CDR2: SGHTA and FQGNSA. V was cut by 4 bases and J by 0 bases, with 8 bases left in between. The full variable domain, with the rest looked up from reference TRBV7-2 and TRBJ2-3, is GAGVSQSPSNKVTEKGKDVELRCDPISGHTALYWYRQSLGQGLEFLIYFQGNSAPDKSGLPSDRFSAERTGGSVSTLTIQRTQQEDSAVYLCASSSRMSTDTQYFGPGTRLTVL.

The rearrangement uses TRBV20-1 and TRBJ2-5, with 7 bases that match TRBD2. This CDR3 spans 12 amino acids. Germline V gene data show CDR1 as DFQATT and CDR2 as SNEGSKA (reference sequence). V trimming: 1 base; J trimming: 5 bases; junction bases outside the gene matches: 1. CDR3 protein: CSARGRGETQYF. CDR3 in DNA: TGCAGTGCTAGAGGGCGGGGGGAGACCCAGTACTTC.

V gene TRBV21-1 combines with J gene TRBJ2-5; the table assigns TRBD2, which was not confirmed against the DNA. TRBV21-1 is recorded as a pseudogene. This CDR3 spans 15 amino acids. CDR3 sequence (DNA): TGTGCCAGCAGCCCCTCGAGACACAGAAGAGAGGCCCAGTACTTC. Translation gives CASSPSRHRREAQYF.

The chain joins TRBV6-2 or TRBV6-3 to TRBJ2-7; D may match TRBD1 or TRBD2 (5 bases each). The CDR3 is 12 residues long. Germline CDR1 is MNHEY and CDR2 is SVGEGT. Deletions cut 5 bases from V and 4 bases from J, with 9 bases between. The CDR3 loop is CASSGTRYEQYF. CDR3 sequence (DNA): TGTGCCAGCAGTGGGACCCGTTACGAGCAGTACTTC.

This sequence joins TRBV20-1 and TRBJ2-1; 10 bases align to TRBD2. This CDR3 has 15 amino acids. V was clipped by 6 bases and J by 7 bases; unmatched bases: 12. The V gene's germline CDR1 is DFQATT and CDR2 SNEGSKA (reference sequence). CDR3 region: CSAIPLAGGGNEQFF. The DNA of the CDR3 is TGCAGTGCCATTCCTTTAGCGGGAGGAGGGAATGAGCAGTTCTTC.

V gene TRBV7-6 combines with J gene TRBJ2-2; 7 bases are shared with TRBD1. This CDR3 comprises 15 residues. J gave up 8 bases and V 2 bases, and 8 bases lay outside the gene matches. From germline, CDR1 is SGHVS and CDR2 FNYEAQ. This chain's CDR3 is CASSLKQGFSGELFF. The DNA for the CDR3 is TGTGCCAGCAGCTTAAAACAGGGGTTTTCGGGGGAGCTGTTTTTT.

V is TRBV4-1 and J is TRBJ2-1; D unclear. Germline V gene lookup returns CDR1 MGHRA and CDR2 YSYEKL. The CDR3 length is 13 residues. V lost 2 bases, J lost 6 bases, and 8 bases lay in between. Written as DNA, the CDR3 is TGCGCCAGCAGCCAATATCTCGGCAATGAGCAGTTCTTC. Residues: CASSQYLGNEQFF.

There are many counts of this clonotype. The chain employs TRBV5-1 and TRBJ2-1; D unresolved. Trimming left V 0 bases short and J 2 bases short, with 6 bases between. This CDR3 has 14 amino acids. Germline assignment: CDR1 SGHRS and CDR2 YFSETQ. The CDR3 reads CASSLGRAYNEQFF. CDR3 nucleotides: TGCGCCAGCAGCTTGGGCAGAGCCTACAATGAGCAGTTCTTC.

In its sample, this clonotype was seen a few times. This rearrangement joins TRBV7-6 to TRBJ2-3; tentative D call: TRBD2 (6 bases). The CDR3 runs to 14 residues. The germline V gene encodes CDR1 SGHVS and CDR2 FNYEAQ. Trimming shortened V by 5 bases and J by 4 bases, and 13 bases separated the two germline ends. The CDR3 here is CASSTGLSPDTQYF. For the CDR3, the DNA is TGTGCCAGCAGCACCGGACTATCCCCAGATACGCAGTATTTT. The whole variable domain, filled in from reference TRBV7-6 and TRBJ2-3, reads GAGVSQSPRYKVTKRGQDVALRCDPISGHVSLYWYRQALGQGPEFLTYFNYEAQQDKSGLPNDRFSAERPEGSISTLTIQRTEQRDSAMYRCASSTGLSPDTQYFGPGTRLTVL.

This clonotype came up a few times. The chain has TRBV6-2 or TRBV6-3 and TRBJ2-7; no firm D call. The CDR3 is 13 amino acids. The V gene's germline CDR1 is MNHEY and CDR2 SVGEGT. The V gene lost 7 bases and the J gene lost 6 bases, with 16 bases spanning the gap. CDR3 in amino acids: CASTRPQPLEQYF. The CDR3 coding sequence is TGTGCCAGCACCCGACCCCAACCCCTCGAGCAGTACTTC.

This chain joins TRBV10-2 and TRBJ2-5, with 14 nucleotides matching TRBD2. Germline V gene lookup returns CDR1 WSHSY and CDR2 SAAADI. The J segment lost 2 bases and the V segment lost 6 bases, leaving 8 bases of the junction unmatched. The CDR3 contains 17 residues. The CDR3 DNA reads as TGCGCCAGCAGCCTGACTAGCGGGGGGGCCTATCAAGAGACCCAGTACTTC. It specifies CASSLTSGGAYQETQYF.

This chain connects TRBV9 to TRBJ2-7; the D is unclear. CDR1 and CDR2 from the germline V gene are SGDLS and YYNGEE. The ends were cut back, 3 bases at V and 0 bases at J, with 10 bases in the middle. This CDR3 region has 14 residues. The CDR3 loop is CASSAASSSYEQYF. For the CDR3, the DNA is TGTGCCAGCAGCGCCGCATCGAGCTCCTACGAGCAGTACTTC.

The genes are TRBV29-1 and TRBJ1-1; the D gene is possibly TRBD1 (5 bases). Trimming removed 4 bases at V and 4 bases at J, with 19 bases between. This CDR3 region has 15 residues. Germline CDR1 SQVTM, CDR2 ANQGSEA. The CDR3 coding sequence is TGCAGCGTTGTGGCCTACAGGTCGGGGGGCACTGAAGCTTTCTTT. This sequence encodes CSVVAYRSGGTEAFF. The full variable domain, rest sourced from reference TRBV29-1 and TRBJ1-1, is SAVISQKPSRDICQRGTSLTIQCQVDSQVTMMFWYRQQPGQSLTLIATANQGSEATYESGFVIDKFPISRPNLTFSTLTVSNMSPEDSSIYLCSVVAYRSGGTEAFFGQGTRLTVV.

The CDR3 reads CASSYNARTARLQETQYF. Here the CDR3 DNA reads TGTGCCAGCAGCTATAACGCCCGGACAGCACGACTCCAAGAGACCCAGTACTTC. V is TRBV11-1 and J is TRBJ2-5, with D possibly being TRBD1 (6 bases). Trimming removed 4 bases at V and 1 base at J, with 22 bases between. The CDR3 covers 18 residues. The germline CDR1 and CDR2 sequences are SGHAT and FQDESV (reference sequence).

CDR3 in amino acids: CATRGDYGYTF. The DNA of the CDR3 is TGTGCCACCAGGGGGGATTATGGCTACACCTTC. The J gene is TRBJ1-2, the V gene TRBV6-5, with 7 bases matching TRBD1. Per germline, CDR1 MNHEY and CDR2 SVGAGI. After removal of 10 bases from V and 5 bases from J, the junction contained 4 bases not matched to a gene. This CDR3 contains 11 residues.

In DNA form, the CDR3 reads TGTGCCAGCAGTTTCCCCCATCCGAGGGGGGAGACCCAGTACTTC. Encoded protein: CASSFPHPRGETQYF. This rearrangement joins TRBV28 to TRBJ2-5; a possible D gene is TRBD1 (6 bases). In germline, CDR1 is MDHEN, CDR2 SYDVKM. The CDR3 loop spans 15 amino acids. V was clipped by 3 bases and J by 5 bases, with 16 bases between them.

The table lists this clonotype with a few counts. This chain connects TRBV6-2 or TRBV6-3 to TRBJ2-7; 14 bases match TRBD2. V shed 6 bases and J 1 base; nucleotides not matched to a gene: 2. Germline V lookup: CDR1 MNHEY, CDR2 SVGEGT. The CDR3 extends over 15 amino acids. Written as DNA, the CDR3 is TGTGCCAGCAGGACTAGCGGGAGGGGATCCTACGAGCAGTACTTC. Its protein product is CASRTSGRGSYEQYF.

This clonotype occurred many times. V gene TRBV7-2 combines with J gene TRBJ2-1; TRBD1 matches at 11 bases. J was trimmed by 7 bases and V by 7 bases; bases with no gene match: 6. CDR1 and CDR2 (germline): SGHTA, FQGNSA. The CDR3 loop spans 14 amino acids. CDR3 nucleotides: TGTGCCAGCAACCGGGACAGGGGGATGAATGAGCAGTTCTTC. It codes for CASNRDRGMNEQFF.

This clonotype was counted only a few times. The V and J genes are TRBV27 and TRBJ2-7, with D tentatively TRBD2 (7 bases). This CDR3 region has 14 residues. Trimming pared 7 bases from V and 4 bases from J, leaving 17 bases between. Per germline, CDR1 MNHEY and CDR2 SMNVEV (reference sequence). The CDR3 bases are TGTGCCAGCAACAACCGAGGGAGGGGGTACGAGCAGTACTTC. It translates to CASNNRGRGYEQYF.

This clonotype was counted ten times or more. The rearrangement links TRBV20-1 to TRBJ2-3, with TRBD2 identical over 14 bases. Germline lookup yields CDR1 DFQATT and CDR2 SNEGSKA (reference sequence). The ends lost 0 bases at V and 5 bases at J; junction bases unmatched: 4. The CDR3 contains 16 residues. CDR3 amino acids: CSARDYGTSGRDTQYF. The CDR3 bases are TGCAGTGCTAGAGATTACGGGACTAGCGGGAGAGATACGCAGTATTTT.

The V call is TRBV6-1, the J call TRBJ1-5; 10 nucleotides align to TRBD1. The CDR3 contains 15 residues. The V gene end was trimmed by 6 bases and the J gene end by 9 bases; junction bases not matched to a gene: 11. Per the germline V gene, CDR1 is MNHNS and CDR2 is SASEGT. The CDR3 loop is CASRPPGTGDRPQHF. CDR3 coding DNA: TGTGCCAGCAGGCCACCCGGGACAGGGGATCGGCCCCAGCATTTT.